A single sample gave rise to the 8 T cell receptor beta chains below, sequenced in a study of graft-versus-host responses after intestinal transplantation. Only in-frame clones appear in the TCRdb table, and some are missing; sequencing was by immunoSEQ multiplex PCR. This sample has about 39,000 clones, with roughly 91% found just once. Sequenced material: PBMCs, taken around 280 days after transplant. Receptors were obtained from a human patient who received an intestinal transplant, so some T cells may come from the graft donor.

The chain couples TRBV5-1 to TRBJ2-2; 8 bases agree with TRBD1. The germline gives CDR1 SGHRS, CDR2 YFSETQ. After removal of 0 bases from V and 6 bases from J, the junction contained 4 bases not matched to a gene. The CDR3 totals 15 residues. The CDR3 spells CASSLAQGAAGELFF. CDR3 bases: TGCGCCAGCAGCTTGGCCCAGGGGGCAGCCGGGGAGCTGTTTTTT.

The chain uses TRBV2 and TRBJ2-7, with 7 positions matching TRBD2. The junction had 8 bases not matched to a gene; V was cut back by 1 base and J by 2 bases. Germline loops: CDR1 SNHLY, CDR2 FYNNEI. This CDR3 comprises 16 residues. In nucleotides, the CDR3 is TGTGCCAGCAGTGAAGGGTCCCGGGACTACCCCTACGAGCAGTACTTC. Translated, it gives CASSEGSRDYPYEQYF. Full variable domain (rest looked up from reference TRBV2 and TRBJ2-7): EPEVTQTPSHQVTQMGQEVILRCVPISNHLYFYWYRQILGQKVEFLVSFYNNEISEKSEIFDDQFSVERPDGSNFTLKIRSTKLEDSAMYFCASSEGSRDYPYEQYFGPGTRLTVT.

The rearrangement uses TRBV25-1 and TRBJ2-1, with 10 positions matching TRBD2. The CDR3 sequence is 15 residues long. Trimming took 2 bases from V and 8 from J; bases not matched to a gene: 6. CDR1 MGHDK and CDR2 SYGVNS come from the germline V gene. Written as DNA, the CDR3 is TGTGCCAGCAGTGAAATAAGCGGGGGGGCCGATGAGCAGTTCTTC. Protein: CASSEISGGADEQFF.

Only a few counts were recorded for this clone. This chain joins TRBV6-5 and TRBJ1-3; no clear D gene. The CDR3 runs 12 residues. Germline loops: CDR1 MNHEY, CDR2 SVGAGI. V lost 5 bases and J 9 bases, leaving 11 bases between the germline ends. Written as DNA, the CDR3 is TGTGCCAGCAGTCGACCGGCGGGCACCATATATTTT. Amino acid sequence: CASSRPAGTIYF.

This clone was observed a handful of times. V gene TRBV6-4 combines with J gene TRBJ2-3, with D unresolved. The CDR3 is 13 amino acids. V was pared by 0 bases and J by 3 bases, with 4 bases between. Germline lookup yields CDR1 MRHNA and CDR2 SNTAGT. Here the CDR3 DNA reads TGTGCCAGCAGTGACTCGGTTACAGATACGCAGTATTTT. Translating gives CASSDSVTDTQYF.

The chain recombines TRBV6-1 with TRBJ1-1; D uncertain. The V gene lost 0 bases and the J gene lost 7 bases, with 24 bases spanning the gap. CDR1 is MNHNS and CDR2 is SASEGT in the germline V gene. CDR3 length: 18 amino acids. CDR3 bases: TGTGCCAGCAGTGAAGCTCGGGGATGGTCGGTCGGTCGTTATGAAGCTTTCTTT. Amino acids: CASSEARGWSVGRYEAFF.

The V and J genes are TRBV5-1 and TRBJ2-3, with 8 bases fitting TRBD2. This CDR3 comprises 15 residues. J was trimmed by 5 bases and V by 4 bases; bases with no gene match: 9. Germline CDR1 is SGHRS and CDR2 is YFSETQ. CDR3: CASSPDSGGEDTQYF. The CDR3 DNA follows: TGCGCCAGCAGCCCCGACAGCGGGGGTGAAGATACGCAGTATTTT. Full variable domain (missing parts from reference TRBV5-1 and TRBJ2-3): KAGVTQTPRYLIKTRGQQVTLSCSPISGHRSVSWYQQTPGQGLQFLFEYFSETQRNKGNFPGRFSGRQFSNSRSEMNVSTLELGDSALYLCASSPDSGGEDTQYFGPGTRLTVL.

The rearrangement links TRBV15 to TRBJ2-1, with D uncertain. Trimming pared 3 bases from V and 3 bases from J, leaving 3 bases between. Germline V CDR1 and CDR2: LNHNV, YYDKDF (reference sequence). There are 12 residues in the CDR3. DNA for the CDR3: TGTGCCACCAGCAGGGACTACAATGAGCAGTTCTTC. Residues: CATSRDYNEQFF. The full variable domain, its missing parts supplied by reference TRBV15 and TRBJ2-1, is DAMVIQNPRYQVTQFGKPVTLSCSQTLNHNVMYWYQQKSSQAPKLLFHYYDKDFNNEADTPDNFQSRRPNTSFCFLDIRSPGLGDTAMYLCATSRDYNEQFFGPGTRLTVL.